The 14 T cell receptor beta chains reported below all come from one sample, sequenced in a study of cytomegalovirus exposure and HLA in healthy donors. The table came from immunoSEQ multiplex PCR; TCRdb's copy has only in-frame clones and leaves some out. The sample holds 100,000 to 150,000 clones, roughly 89% seen once. The sequencing input was PBMCs. All receptors derive from a woman aged 18-29 years in good health and CMV-seronegative.

This chain joins TRBV4-1 and TRBJ2-5, with a weak D call TRBD1 (6 bases). CDR3 length: 13 amino acids. Between the trimmed V and J ends, which lost 3 bases and 9 bases, there was a span of 14 bases. The germline V gene has CDR1 MGHRA and CDR2 YSYEKL. The CDR3 coding sequence is TGCGCCAGCAGCCAGGAAGACAGGTTCGCCCAGTACTTC. Amino acids: CASSQEDRFAQYF.

The chain carries TRBV25-1 and TRBJ1-4; 7 bases map to TRBD1. The CDR3 sequence is 14 residues long. The germline V gene encodes CDR1 MGHDK and CDR2 SYGVNS. V shed 6 bases, J shed 10 bases, and the junction held 11 bases outside the gene matches. The chain's CDR3 is CASSDNRGYVKLFF. DNA of the CDR3: TGTGCCAGCAGCGACAACAGGGGATACGTAAAACTGTTTTTT.

This chain connects TRBV5-1 to TRBJ1-2, with D tentatively TRBD1 (6 bases). V lost 4 bases and J 9 bases, leaving 13 bases between the germline ends. The CDR3 extends over 12 amino acids. Germline lookup yields CDR1 SGHRS and CDR2 YFSETQ. The DNA for the CDR3 is TGCGCCAGCAGCCGGGACCAGGGGAGCTACACCTTC. Translating it yields CASSRDQGSYTF.

This chain joins TRBV27 and TRBJ1-3; unclear D gene. Germline-derived CDR1 and CDR2 are MNHEY and SMNVEV (reference sequence). This CDR3 spans 14 amino acids. Trimming removed 4 bases at V and 0 bases at J, with 7 bases between. The CDR3 protein is CASSSVVSGNTIYF. The CDR3 bases are TGTGCCAGCAGTTCGGTAGTCTCTGGAAACACCATATATTTT.

The CDR3 DNA is TGTGCCAGCAGCGTCAATAGCGGGGGGGGACACACCGGGGAGCTGTTTTTT. This codes for CASSVNSGGGHTGELFF. The gene calls are TRBV9 and TRBJ2-2; 11 bases are shared with TRBD2. With V trimmed by 2 bases and J by 3 bases, 6 bases remained unmatched. The CDR3 consists of 17 residues. CDR1 and CDR2 (germline): SGDLS, YYNGEE.

V is TRBV11-2 and J is TRBJ2-5; tentatively, D is TRBD1 (6 bases). CDR1 is SGHAT and CDR2 is FQNNGV in the germline V gene. The CDR3 runs 15 residues. V lost 5 bases to trimming and J lost 4 bases, with 17 bases between them. The CDR3 here is CASSNELRGGETQYF. In DNA, the CDR3 is TGTGCCAGCAGCAATGAGCTGCGAGGGGGAGAGACCCAGTACTTC.

The rearrangement joins TRBV2 to TRBJ2-5, with 9 bases aligning to TRBD1. Trimming cost V 6 bases and J 5 bases; bases outside gene matches: 7. Germline V gives CDR1 SNHLY, CDR2 FYNNEI. The CDR3 is made up of 14 amino acids. CDR3 protein: CASSGGQGIETQYF. The CDR3 DNA reads as TGTGCCAGCAGCGGAGGACAGGGGATTGAGACCCAGTACTTC.

The chain carries TRBV10-1 and TRBJ2-3; no firm D call. CDR1 and CDR2 (germline): WNHNN, SYGVQD (reference sequence). The CDR3 loop spans 18 amino acids. Deletions cut 4 bases from V and 2 bases from J, with 22 bases between. The CDR3 is CASSVSMNRELSTDTQYF. CDR3 DNA: TGCGCCAGCAGTGTATCGATGAATCGAGAACTTTCCACAGATACGCAGTATTTT.

Concerning this clone itself: The sample carries other DNA sequences with the same CDR3. V and J are TRBV18 and TRBJ2-7, with 10 bases identical to TRBD1. Germline V lookup: CDR1 KGHSH, CDR2 LQKENI. V shed 3 bases and J 2 bases; nucleotides not matched to a gene: 4. This CDR3 contains 15 residues. The CDR3 DNA sequence: TGTGCCAGCTCACCCGGACAGGGGGGAGCCTACGAGCAGTACTTC. It codes for CASSPGQGGAYEQYF.

V gene TRBV2 combines with J gene TRBJ1-2; 8 positions match TRBD1. CDR3 length: 13 residues. Germline lookup yields CDR1 SNHLY and CDR2 FYNNEI. V lost 7 bases and J lost 5; bases outside the gene matches: 6. The CDR3: CASIPDRAYGYTF. For the CDR3, the DNA is TGTGCCAGCATCCCGGACAGGGCTTATGGCTACACCTTC.

In this sample, this clone turned up once. J is TRBJ2-1 and V is TRBV7-6; D is ambiguous. CDR3 length: 12 residues. Trimming shortened V by 5 bases and J by 4 bases, and 6 bases separated the two germline ends. CDR1 SGHVS and CDR2 FNYEAQ come from the germline V gene. The CDR3 nucleotides read TGTGCCAGCAGCCGTAATTACAATGAGCAGTTCTTC. Translated, it gives CASSRNYNEQFF.

The chain has TRBV4-1 and TRBJ1-2; D call uncertain. The germline V and J ends were trimmed by 6 bases and 4 bases, with 18 bases remaining between them. CDR3 length equals 15 residues. Germline-derived CDR1 and CDR2 are MGHRA and YSYEKL. CDR3 amino acids: CASRTNIGPVYGYTF. DNA of the CDR3: TGCGCCAGCAGGACTAATATCGGGCCAGTCTATGGCTACACCTTC.

The chain is built from TRBV6-1 and TRBJ2-6, with D possibly TRBD2 on 6 matching bases. Germline CDR1 MNHNS, CDR2 SASEGT. The V gene lost 8 bases and the J gene lost 4 bases, with 15 bases spanning the gap. This CDR3 has 15 amino acids. CDR3 protein: CASGTRGSGANVLTF. The CDR3 DNA sequence: TGTGCCAGCGGTACGCGGGGATCCGGGGCCAACGTCCTGACTTTC.

The chain combines TRBV10-3 with TRBJ2-3; TRBD1 is a possible D gene (6 bases). CDR3 length equals 14 residues. Trimming removed 6 bases at V and 2 bases at J, with 12 bases between. CDR1 and CDR2 from the germline V gene are ENHRY and SYGVKD. CDR3: CAIRDSGFTDTQYF. DNA for the CDR3: TGTGCCATCAGGGACAGTGGATTCACAGATACGCAGTATTTT.